These 5 T cell receptor beta chains share one sample of origin, sequenced in a study of cytomegalovirus exposure and HLA in healthy donors. Amplification used 60 Vbeta primers and 13 Jbeta primers. TCRdb keeps only in-frame clones here, not all; method: immunoSEQ multiplex PCR. The sample shows roughly 68,000 clones, about 75% of them seen only once. Input material: PBMCs. These receptors all stem from a woman under 40 in good health and CMV-seropositive.

This rearrangement joins TRBV6-5 to TRBJ2-5, with 8 bases identical to TRBD1. In germline, CDR1 is MNHEY, CDR2 SVGAGI. The CDR3 extends over 16 amino acids. The trim removed 4 bases at V and 5 bases at J, leaving 12 bases unmatched. The CDR3 DNA is TGTGCCAGCAGTTCCCATCAGGGGGCTCGGCGGGAGACCCAGTACTTC. Protein: CASSSHQGARRETQYF.

The J gene is TRBJ1-3, the V gene TRBV25-1; possible D gene TRBD1, 5 bases. This CDR3 is built from 13 residues. The germline V and J ends were trimmed by 2 bases and 8 bases, with 10 bases remaining between them. Germline V gene sequence: CDR1 MGHDK, CDR2 SYGVNS. As DNA, the CDR3 is TGTGCCAGCAGTGAAGGGGCCTCAGACACCATATATTTT. It codes for CASSEGASDTIYF.

This rearrangement joins TRBV6-5 to TRBJ1-1; the D gene is possibly TRBD1 (5 bases). V shed 6 bases and J shed 5 bases, with 16 bases lying between them. This CDR3 is 14 amino acids long. Germline values: CDR1 MNHEY, CDR2 SVGAGI. CDR3 nucleotide sequence: TGTGCCAGCAGCCGGACACTTAATCCGACTGAAGCTTTCTTT. It is translated as CASSRTLNPTEAFF.

This chain connects TRBV19 to TRBJ1-5; TRBD1 agrees at 7 bases. CDR3 length equals 18 residues. The V segment lost 5 bases and the J segment 2 bases; nucleotides outside the gene matches: 15. CDR1 is LNHDA and CDR2 is SQIVND in the germline V gene (reference sequence). This CDR3 reads CASSHGTAGKTRNQPQHF. CDR3 DNA: TGTGCCAGTAGTCACGGGACAGCAGGAAAAACTCGCAATCAGCCCCAGCATTTT.

V gene TRBV6-5 combines with J gene TRBJ2-2; D not resolved. Per germline, CDR1 MNHEY and CDR2 SVGAGI. Trimming cost V 10 bases and J 2 bases, with 5 bases left between them. The CDR3 runs to 11 residues. This chain's CDR3 is CATLNTGELFF. For the CDR3, the DNA is TGTGCCACCTTAAACACCGGGGAGCTGTTTTTT.